Shown below are 32 T cell receptor beta chains from a single sample sequenced in a study of T cell responses to AZD1222 COVID-19 vaccine. The assay was immunoSEQ multiplex PCR, and TCRdb's table has in-frame clones only and misses some. The sample has roughly 100,000 clones; less than 95% are singletons. The sequencing used peripheral blood, collected on day 0 of AZD1222 vaccination. Source of these receptors: an adult in good health.

This chain links TRBV2 with TRBJ1-2, with TRBD1 identical over 9 bases. Germline trimming cut 3 bases from V and 8 bases from J; bases unmatched to any gene: 16. CDR3 length equals 17 residues. Germline CDR1 reads SNHLY; CDR2 reads FYNNEI. CDR3 sequence (DNA): TGTGCCAGCAGTGATTCCCCATCAACAGGGGGCAAAAGGGGCTACACCTTC. Translation: CASSDSPSTGGKRGYTF.

The chain uses TRBV7-3 and TRBJ1-4; 9 bases align to TRBD1. CDR1 and CDR2 (germline): SGHTA, FQGTGA. The CDR3 contains 13 residues. Trimming cost V 5 bases and J 7 bases; bases outside gene matches: 2. The CDR3 loop reads CASSATGGEKLFF. The CDR3 nucleotides are TGTGCCAGCAGCGCGACAGGGGGTGAAAAACTGTTTTTT.

This rearrangement joins TRBV19 to TRBJ2-4, with D perhaps TRBD1 (6 bases). Germline V gene data show CDR1 as LNHDA and CDR2 as SQIVND (reference sequence). CDR3 length: 16 residues. V gave up 7 bases and J gave up 3 bases, with 19 bases separating them. The CDR3 region is CASMVLQGQGKNIQYF. The DNA for the CDR3 is TGTGCCAGTATGGTCCTACAGGGCCAGGGCAAAAACATTCAGTACTTC.

J is TRBJ1-4 and V is TRBV19, with a weak D call TRBD1 (5 bases). Trimming removed 3 bases from V and 8 bases from J, with 13 bases in between. Germline CDR1 reads LNHDA; CDR2 reads SQIVND (reference sequence). The CDR3 contains 14 residues. The CDR3 DNA reads TGTGCCAGTAGTATTGGGCAGGGTCGGGAAAAACTGTTTTTT. Translated: CASSIGQGREKLFF.

The rearrangement joins TRBV4-1 to TRBJ2-3; 8 nucleotides match TRBD2. CDR1 MGHRA and CDR2 YSYEKL come from the germline V gene. This CDR3 comprises 14 residues. V gave up 1 base and J gave up 5 bases; unmatched junction bases: 2. Written as DNA, the CDR3 is TGCGCCAGCAGCCAAGGCCGGGGGGGAGATACGCAGTATTTT. Translated: CASSQGRGGDTQYF.

The rearrangement uses TRBV6-1 and TRBJ2-3; 8 bases are a match to TRBD2. The CDR3 is 15 residues long. V lost 2 bases, J lost 6 bases, and 7 bases stayed unmatched. Germline V gene data show CDR1 as MNHNS and CDR2 as SASEGT. The CDR3 DNA follows: TGTGCCAGCAGTGAAACCAGCGGGGGTAGGGATACGCAGTATTTT. It specifies CASSETSGGRDTQYF.

V usage is TRBV18 and J usage is TRBJ2-1; 8 bases agree with TRBD1. The CDR3 loop spans 16 amino acids. V dropped 5 bases and J dropped 5; count of bases not matched to a gene: 11. CDR1 is KGHSH and CDR2 is LQKENI in the germline V gene. CDR3 sequence: CASSDTRDRLNNEQFF. The CDR3 nucleotides are TGTGCCAGCTCAGACACACGGGACAGGTTAAACAATGAGCAGTTCTTC.

V is TRBV6-5 and J is TRBJ1-1; D gene ambiguous. V was clipped by 6 bases and J by 4 bases, with 6 bases between them. CDR3 length equals 11 residues. From germline, CDR1 is MNHEY and CDR2 SVGAGI. In nucleotides, the CDR3 is TGTGCCAGCAGAGGACCCACTGAAGCTTTCTTT. Translating it yields CASRGPTEAFF.

V usage is TRBV5-1 and J usage is TRBJ2-7, with 12 bases aligning to TRBD1. CDR1 is SGHRS, CDR2 YFSETQ, per germline. V lost 5 bases, J lost 2 bases, and 5 bases stayed unmatched. The CDR3 is 15 residues long. DNA for the CDR3: TGCGCCAGCAGACTGGGACAGGGGGCCGCCTACGAGCAGTACTTC. It encodes CASRLGQGAAYEQYF. Combining the CDR3 with reference TRBV5-1 and TRBJ2-7 gives the whole variable domain KAGVTQTPRYLIKTRGQQVTLSCSPISGHRSVSWYQQTPGQGLQFLFEYFSETQRNKGNFPGRFSGRQFSNSRSEMNVSTLELGDSALYLCASRLGQGAAYEQYFGPGTRLTVT.

V and J are TRBV30 and TRBJ1-5; D not certain. V was trimmed by 0 bases and J by 0 bases, leaving 3 bases between them. Germline V gene data show CDR1 as GTSNPN and CDR2 as SVGIG (reference sequence). This CDR3 is 13 amino acids long. The CDR3: CAWSVSSNQPQHF. The CDR3 DNA reads TGTGCCTGGAGTGTATCTAGCAATCAGCCCCAGCATTTT.

The chain recombines TRBV2 with TRBJ2-7; TRBD1 is a possible D gene (5 bases). The germline V gene has CDR1 SNHLY and CDR2 FYNNEI. CDR3 length equals 14 residues. V was shortened by 4 bases and J by 4 bases, with 14 bases between the two germline ends. The CDR3 sequence is CASSAPPGKYEQYF. The CDR3 nucleotides are TGTGCCAGCAGTGCCCCCCCAGGGAAGTACGAGCAGTACTTC.

This clone was found once. The chain employs TRBV6-5 and TRBJ1-2; D uncertain. The CDR3 totals 14 residues. Germline V gene sequence: CDR1 MNHEY, CDR2 SVGAGI. V was cut by 0 bases and J by 4 bases, with 9 bases left in between. CDR3 loop: CASSYSVRSYGYTF. CDR3 nucleotide sequence: TGTGCCAGCAGTTACTCAGTTCGATCCTATGGCTACACCTTC.

The chain joins TRBV9 to TRBJ2-2; 7 positions match TRBD1. Germline CDR1 is SGDLS and CDR2 is YYNGEE. Losses at the gene ends were 0 bases for V and 6 bases for J; bases not matched to a gene: 8. This CDR3 is 16 amino acids long. This CDR3 is CASSVETGEFSGELFF. The CDR3 coding sequence is TGTGCCAGCAGCGTAGAAACAGGGGAATTCTCCGGGGAGCTGTTTTTT. The full variable domain, in which reference TRBV9 and TRBJ2-2 provide the parts outside the CDR3, is DSGVTQTPKHLITATGQRVTLRCSPRSGDLSVYWYQQSLDQGLQFLIQYYNGEERAKGNILERFSAQQFPDLHSELNLSSLELGDSALYFCASSVETGEFSGELFFGEGSRLTVL.

V is TRBV24-1 and J is TRBJ2-3; tentatively, D is TRBD1 (6 bases). V was trimmed by 5 bases and J by 0 bases, leaving 14 bases between them. From germline, CDR1 is KGHDR and CDR2 SFDVKD. The CDR3 totals 16 residues. As DNA, the CDR3 is TGTGCCACCAGTGGAAGCGGCAGGGGTAGCACAGATACGCAGTATTTT. Amino acid sequence: CATSGSGRGSTDTQYF.

This chain links TRBV4-1 with TRBJ1-5; TRBD1 matches at 9 bases. The CDR3 spans 18 residues. The germline V gene encodes CDR1 MGHRA and CDR2 YSYEKL. The ends lost 2 bases at V and 4 bases at J; junction bases unmatched: 12. CDR3 nucleotides: TGCGCCAGCAGCCAAACGGGACAGGGAGGGGGTCTTAATCAGCCCCAGCATTTT. This gives the protein CASSQTGQGGGLNQPQHF.

Only one count was recorded for this clone. The genes are TRBV12-3 or TRBV12-4 and TRBJ1-2; D call uncertain. Trimming removed 4 bases from V and 3 bases from J, with 9 bases in between. The CDR3 sequence is 13 residues long. CDR3 in DNA: TGTGCCAGCAGTTCTGACGCAGACTATGGCTACACCTTC. Translated: CASSSDADYGYTF.

The rearrangement links TRBV7-9 to TRBJ2-3; 9 bases map to TRBD2. V shed 5 bases, J shed 2 bases, and the junction held 5 bases outside the gene matches. The CDR3 spans 15 residues. The germline V gene encodes CDR1 SEHNR and CDR2 FQNEAQ (reference sequence). The CDR3 loop is CASSPGLADTDTQYF. The CDR3 DNA sequence: TGTGCCAGCAGCCCGGGACTAGCAGACACAGATACGCAGTATTTT. Filled out from reference TRBV7-9 and TRBJ2-3, the complete variable domain reads DTGVSQNPRHKITKRGQNVTFRCDPISEHNRLYWYRQTLGQGPEFLTYFQNEAQLEKSRLLSDRFSAERPKGSFSTLEIQRTEQGDSAMYLCASSPGLADTDTQYFGPGTRLTVL.

The V gene is TRBV2, the J gene TRBJ2-7; the match to TRBD1 covers 9 bases. Per germline, CDR1 SNHLY and CDR2 FYNNEI. J was trimmed by 2 bases and V by 7 bases; bases with no gene match: 6. The CDR3 length is 14 residues. CDR3: CASTPGQGAYEQYF. The DNA for the CDR3 is TGTGCCAGCACTCCGGGACAGGGAGCCTACGAGCAGTACTTC. The entire variable domain, with the rest obtained from reference TRBV2 and TRBJ2-7, is as follows: EPEVTQTPSHQVTQMGQEVILRCVPISNHLYFYWYRQILGQKVEFLVSFYNNEISEKSEIFDDQFSVERPDGSNFTLKIRSTKLEDSAMYFCASTPGQGAYEQYFGPGTRLTVT.

The rearrangement links TRBV6-2 or TRBV6-3 to TRBJ1-2; D is undetermined. The V and J ends lost 1 base and 8 bases respectively, with 11 bases between them. The CDR3 is 13 residues long. CDR1 is MNHEY, CDR2 SVGEGT, per germline. CDR3 nucleotides: TGTGCCAGCAGTTACTGGCAGGTGGAAGGCTACACCTTC. Its translation: CASSYWQVEGYTF.

This sequence joins TRBV7-6 and TRBJ1-2, with a tentative D call TRBD1 (5 bases). The CDR3 has 13 amino acids. Germline CDR1 is SGHVS and CDR2 is FNYEAQ. V dropped 6 bases and J dropped 4 bases, with 12 bases sitting between them. For the CDR3, the DNA is TGTGCCAGCAGTCCCCAGGGACTCTATGGCTACACCTTC. Residues: CASSPQGLYGYTF.

The chain joins TRBV27 to TRBJ1-6, with 8 bases that match TRBD1. The germline V gene encodes CDR1 MNHEY and CDR2 SMNVEV (reference sequence). CDR3 size: 16 residues. Trimming at V came to 5 bases and at J to 7 bases, leaving 10 bases not matched to a gene. The CDR3 loop is CASSNPGTGLNSPLHF. The CDR3 nucleotides are TGTGCCAGCAGTAACCCCGGGACAGGCCTAAATTCACCCCTCCACTTT.

The CDR3 bases are TGTGCCAGCTCACCTCGGGGGCTAGCGGGGGATGAGCAGTTCTTC. The encoded protein is CASSPRGLAGDEQFF. V and J are TRBV18 and TRBJ2-1; 10 positions match TRBD2. Germline loops: CDR1 KGHSH, CDR2 LQKENI. This CDR3 region has 15 residues. V shed 3 bases, J shed 8 bases, and the junction held 7 bases outside the gene matches.

J is TRBJ2-7 and V is TRBV2; 10 bases fit TRBD2. Germline assignment: CDR1 SNHLY and CDR2 FYNNEI. The length of the CDR3 is 16 residues. V was clipped by 1 base and J by 2 bases; unmatched bases: 5. The CDR3: CASSEVALAGTYEQYF. As DNA, the CDR3 is TGTGCCAGCAGTGAAGTAGCACTAGCGGGAACCTACGAGCAGTACTTC.

The chain has TRBV9 and TRBJ2-3; D not certain. Germline assignment: CDR1 SGDLS and CDR2 YYNGEE. This CDR3 spans 15 amino acids. V lost 6 bases and J lost 0, with 14 bases in between. CDR3 loop: CASTRSRSSTDTQYF. DNA of the CDR3: TGTGCCAGCACCAGAAGCAGATCTAGCACAGATACGCAGTATTTT. The variable domain in full, completed from reference TRBV9 and TRBJ2-3, reads DSGVTQTPKHLITATGQRVTLRCSPRSGDLSVYWYQQSLDQGLQFLIQYYNGEERAKGNILERFSAQQFPDLHSELNLSSLELGDSALYFCASTRSRSSTDTQYFGPGTRLTVL.

The chain is built from TRBV6-6 and TRBJ2-1, with TRBD2 matching over 10 bases. The CDR3 has 13 residues. Germline loops: CDR1 MNHNY, CDR2 SVGAGI (reference sequence). V was clipped by 6 bases and J by 9 bases; unmatched bases: 5. The CDR3 loop reads CASRLAGDGEQFF. Here the CDR3 DNA reads TGTGCCAGCAGGCTAGCGGGGGACGGTGAGCAGTTCTTC.

This chain connects TRBV30 to TRBJ1-5, with unresolved D. This CDR3 region has 14 residues. CDR1 is GTSNPN and CDR2 is SVGIG in the germline V gene (reference sequence). V lost 0 bases and J 0 bases, leaving 6 bases between the germline ends. CDR3 sequence: CAWSVPGSNQPQHF. The DNA for the CDR3 is TGTGCCTGGAGTGTCCCAGGTAGCAATCAGCCCCAGCATTTT.

The chain employs TRBV6-1 and TRBJ2-3; 10 nucleotides align to TRBD2. Germline V gene sequence: CDR1 MNHNS, CDR2 SASEGT. The trim removed 4 bases at V and 3 bases at J, leaving 7 bases unmatched. The CDR3 runs to 16 residues. The CDR3 loop is CASSAEWTSGTDTQYF. In nucleotides, the CDR3 is TGTGCCAGCAGTGCCGAGTGGACTAGCGGAACAGATACGCAGTATTTT.

The V gene is TRBV4-2, the J gene TRBJ1-1; D gene unclear. V was cut by 1 base and J by 7 bases, with 16 bases left in between. Per germline, CDR1 LGHNA and CDR2 YNFKEQ. This CDR3 has 15 residues. The CDR3 DNA is TGTGCCAGCAGCCAAGGAACCGGGAGACCTCATGAAGCTTTCTTT. It specifies CASSQGTGRPHEAFF.

V usage is TRBV6-5 and J usage is TRBJ1-2; weak D call: TRBD1 (6 bases). V lost 7 bases, J lost 1 base, and 10 bases lay in between. The CDR3 extends over 13 amino acids. Germline V lookup: CDR1 MNHEY, CDR2 SVGAGI. Here the CDR3 DNA reads TGTGCCAGCACCCGACAGGATAACTATGGCTACACCTTC. Translated, it gives CASTRQDNYGYTF.

The chain links TRBV11-2 to TRBJ1-2; D not certain. This CDR3 has 14 amino acids. Germline V CDR1 and CDR2: SGHAT, FQNNGV. V was clipped by 3 bases and J by 2 bases, with 10 bases between them. The CDR3 DNA reads TGTGCCAGCAGCTTGTCCCAGGCCAACTATGGCTACACCTTC. Translating it yields CASSLSQANYGYTF. Variable domain in full (rest from reference TRBV11-2 and TRBJ1-2): EAGVAQSPRYKIIEKRQSVAFWCNPISGHATLYWYQQILGQGPKLLIQFQNNGVVDDSQLPKDRFSAERLKGVDSTLKIQPAKLEDSAVYLCASSLSQANYGYTFGSGTRLTVV.

DNA of the CDR3: TGTGCCAGCAGTGAAAGGGAGTTTTCCTATAATTCACCCCTCCACTTT. This sequence encodes CASSEREFSYNSPLHF. The V gene is TRBV6-1, the J gene TRBJ1-6; D is uncertain. The V gene's germline CDR1 is MNHNS and CDR2 SASEGT. The CDR3 covers 16 residues. V shed 2 bases and J shed 1 base, with 9 bases lying between them.

The chain links TRBV19 to TRBJ2-1; D is possibly TRBD1 or TRBD2 (6 bases each). Deletions cut 3 bases from V and 7 bases from J, with 13 bases between. This CDR3 spans 14 amino acids. Germline values: CDR1 LNHDA, CDR2 SQIVND (reference sequence). In DNA, the CDR3 is TGTGCCAGTAGTATTTCAAAAGGGGGGAATGAGCAGTTCTTC. Protein: CASSISKGGNEQFF.